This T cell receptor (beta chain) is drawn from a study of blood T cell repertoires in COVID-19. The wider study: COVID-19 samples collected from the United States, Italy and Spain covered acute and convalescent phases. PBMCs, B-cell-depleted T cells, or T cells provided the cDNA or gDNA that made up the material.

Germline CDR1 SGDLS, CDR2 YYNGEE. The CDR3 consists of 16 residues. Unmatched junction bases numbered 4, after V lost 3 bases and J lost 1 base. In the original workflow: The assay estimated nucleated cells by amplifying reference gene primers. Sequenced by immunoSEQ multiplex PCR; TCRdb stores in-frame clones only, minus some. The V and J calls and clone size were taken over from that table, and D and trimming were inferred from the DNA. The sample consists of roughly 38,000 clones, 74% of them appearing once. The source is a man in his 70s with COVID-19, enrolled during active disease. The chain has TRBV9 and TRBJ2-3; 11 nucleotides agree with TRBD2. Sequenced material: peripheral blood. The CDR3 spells CASSDLAGGGTDTQYF. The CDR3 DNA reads TGTGCCAGCAGCGACCTAGCGGGGGGAGGCACAGATACGCAGTATTTT.